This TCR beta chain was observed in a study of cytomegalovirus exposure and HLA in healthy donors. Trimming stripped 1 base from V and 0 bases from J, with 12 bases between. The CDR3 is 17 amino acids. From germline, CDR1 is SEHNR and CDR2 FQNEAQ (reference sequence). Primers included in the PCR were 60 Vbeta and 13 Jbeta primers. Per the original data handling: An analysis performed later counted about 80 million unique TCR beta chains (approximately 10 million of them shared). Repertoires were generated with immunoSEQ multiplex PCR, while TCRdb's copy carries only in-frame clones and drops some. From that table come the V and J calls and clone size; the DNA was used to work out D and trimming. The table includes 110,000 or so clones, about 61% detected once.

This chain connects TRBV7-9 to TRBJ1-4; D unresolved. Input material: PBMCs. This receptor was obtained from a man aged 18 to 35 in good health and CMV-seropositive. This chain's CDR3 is CASSLEGEDATNEKLFF. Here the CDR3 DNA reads TGTGCCAGCAGCTTAGAAGGAGAAGATGCAACTAATGAAAAACTGTTTTTT.